This is a list of T cell receptor beta chains from one sample in a study of cytomegalovirus exposure and HLA in healthy donors. Clones were sequenced by immunoSEQ multiplex PCR, and TCRdb holds only the in-frame ones, with some missing. The sample holds 80,000 to 100,000 clones, less than 80% seen once. Sequences were obtained from PBMCs. Every receptor here comes from a woman aged 40-49 years in good health and CMV-seropositive. CDR3s include the opening cysteine and the closing phenylalanine or tryptophan. The D gene is left open where the match is weak.

j_gene	d_gene	v_gene	CDR3aa
TRBJ2-1	NA	TRBV28	CASSLWEGRDNEQFF
TRBJ1-4	TRBD1	TRBV7-3	CASSFYPGQGTTQTNEKLFF
TRBJ1-2	TRBD1	TRBV27	CASSGDRGRNYGYTF
TRBJ1-4	TRBD1	TRBV25-1	CASSESGFRGTNEKLFF
TRBJ1-1	NA	TRBV9	CASSRRHGNTEAFF
TRBJ2-5	TRBD1	TRBV5-1	CASELGGEGETQYF
TRBJ2-1	TRBD1	TRBV5-1	CASSLAGTDNEQFF
TRBJ2-1	TRBD2	TRBV6-1	CASSDGTSGRGNEQFF
TRBJ2-7	TRBD2	TRBV5-1	CASSQREGQGEQYF
TRBJ2-2	NA	TRBV4-3	CASSRVLTDNTGELFF
TRBJ2-1	NA	TRBV7-2	CASSPLWSGGSNEQFF
TRBJ1-6	TRBD1	TRBV13	CASSARDRDSPLHF
TRBJ1-1	NA	TRBV5-1	CASSQREGTNTEAFF